This passage covers 27 T cell receptor beta chains from one sample sequenced in a study of T cells in Graves' hyperthyroidism and ophthalmopathy (dated by TCRdb to between 2018 and 2021). The library was produced with multiplex PCR. Sequencing relied on an Illumina HiSeq 2000. Amplification of TCR beta CDR3 regions was carried out from RNA transcripts. A first-round RT-PCR of the TCR CDR3 used the HTBI primer set with the Qiagen OneStep RT-PCR kit. TCRdb reran the public reads through fastp at Q25 and MiXCR, keeping productive beta chains. Duplicate CDR3 protein sequences are folded into a single record with the most common DNA and genes. Here the sample has hundreds of thousands of distinct CDR3 sequences; roughly 14% occur a single time. Of the sample, under 15% is held by the ten largest clones. The sample taken for sequencing was blood. All receptors derive from a man younger than 35 with Graves' ophthalmopathy.

This clonotype appeared a few times. This CDR3 is CASSVGDGGRTDTQYF. The CDR3 coding sequence is TGTGCCAGCAGCGTAGGGGACGGGGGGCGGACAGATACGCAGTATTTT. The rearrangement links TRBV9 to TRBJ2-3, with a possible D match to TRBD2 (7 bases). V lost 0 bases to trimming and J lost 3 bases, with 14 bases between them. The CDR3 covers 16 residues. Germline CDR1 is SGDLS and CDR2 is YYNGEE.

In this sample, this clonotype turned up many times. The chain carries TRBV10-2 and TRBJ2-1, with 7 bases identical to TRBD2. The V and J ends lost 5 bases and 0 bases, in that order; junction bases with no gene match: 1. Germline CDR1 is WSHSY and CDR2 is SAAADI. The CDR3 sequence is 14 residues long. DNA of the CDR3: TGCGCCAGCAGTCGGGGGGTCTCCTACAATGAGCAGTTCTTC. Translation gives CASSRGVSYNEQFF.

The sample holds many counts of this clonotype. The chain has TRBV30 and TRBJ2-3; possibly TRBD2 for D (5 bases). CDR3 length equals 16 residues. Germline V lookup: CDR1 GTSNPN, CDR2 SVGIG (reference sequence). The ends were cut back, 3 bases at V and 6 bases at J, with 22 bases in the middle. DNA for the CDR3: TGTGCCTGGAGAGGAGGTCCGGGGTGGGTCAAGGATACGCAGTATTTT. Translated: CAWRGGPGWVKDTQYF.

This clonotype was seen at least ten times. V gene TRBV29-1 combines with J gene TRBJ2-3; D possibly uses TRBD1 or TRBD2 (5 bases each). This CDR3 has 14 residues. The V and J ends lost 6 bases and 4 bases respectively, with 17 bases between them. Germline loops: CDR1 SQVTM, CDR2 ANQGSEA. In nucleotides, the CDR3 is TGCAGCGTCGTAGGGACCCAGGTGGCAGATACGCAGTATTTT. Protein product: CSVVGTQVADTQYF.

The sample holds a few counts of this clonotype. The chain recombines TRBV24-1 with TRBJ2-1; no reliable D call. Germline loops: CDR1 KGHDR, CDR2 SFDVKD. The ends were cut back, 4 bases at V and 8 bases at J, with 8 bases in the middle. The CDR3 sequence is 12 residues long. DNA of the CDR3: TGTGCCACCAGTGAAAGCGACCATGAGCAGTTCTTC. Translated, it gives CATSESDHEQFF.

This clonotype was seen only a few times. One end of the junction varies from germline; a read error may be responsible. The chain employs TRBV6-1 and TRBJ1-2; D not resolved. Germline CDR1 is MNHNS and CDR2 is SASEGT. The CDR3 covers 15 residues. In nucleotides, the CDR3 is TGTGCCAGCAGTGAAACTCCCTCGGCTAACTATAGCTACACCTTC. The encoded protein is CASSETPSANYSYTF.

The rearrangement uses TRBV20-1 and TRBJ1-2, with D hard to call. Trimming left V 4 bases short and J 4 bases short, with 13 bases between. CDR3 length equals 13 residues. CDR1 is DFQATT and CDR2 is SNEGSKA in the germline V gene (reference sequence). Written as DNA, the CDR3 is TGCAGTGCTACCCCCCAGGATACCTATGGCTACACCTTC. It specifies CSATPQDTYGYTF.

This clonotype showed up many times. The rearrangement uses TRBV9 and TRBJ2-7; D unresolved. The V end was cut by 0 bases, the J end by 0 bases, with 4 bases between. This CDR3 region has 13 residues. Germline V gene sequence: CDR1 SGDLS, CDR2 YYNGEE. DNA of the CDR3: TGTGCCAGCAGCGTAGGGACCTCCTACGAGCAGTACTTC. Translation gives CASSVGTSYEQYF.

The table lists this clonotype with a few counts. The chain is built from TRBV6-5 and TRBJ2-3, with TRBD2 identical over 8 bases. This CDR3 has 19 residues. Germline V gives CDR1 MNHEY, CDR2 SVGAGI. With 0 bases clipped from V and 0 bases from J, the junction kept 11 bases outside the gene matches. As DNA, the CDR3 is TGTGCCAGCAGTTACTCCCTCGCGGGGGGCCCCACTAGCACAGATACGCAGTATTTT. Its protein is CASSYSLAGGPTSTDTQYF.

In its sample, this clonotype was seen many times. The V call is TRBV5-6, the J call TRBJ1-5, with TRBD1 identical over 8 bases. Germline V CDR1 and CDR2: SGHDT, YYEEEE. This CDR3 contains 14 residues. V lost 2 bases and J lost 10; bases outside the gene matches: 8. The CDR3 coding sequence is TGTGCCAGCAGCTTAGGACAGGGAGATGTTCCCCAGCATTTT. It is translated as CASSLGQGDVPQHF.

J is TRBJ1-3 and V is TRBV4-1, with D tentatively TRBD1 (5 bases). V shed 5 bases and J shed 4 bases, with 18 bases lying between them. The CDR3 contains 16 residues. Germline V gene data show CDR1 as MGHRA and CDR2 as YSYEKL. CDR3 nucleotide sequence: TGCGCCAGCAGCTTACCGGGACGGGGACTCGGAAACACCATATATTTT. Translation gives CASSLPGRGLGNTIYF.

The sample holds a few counts of this clonotype. The CDR3 region has the DNA TGTGCCAGCAGCTTAGATTTTTGGGGGGGCACAGATACGCAGTATTTT. Its protein is CASSLDFWGGTDTQYF. The chain is built from TRBV11-2 and TRBJ2-3; maybe TRBD2 (6 bases). The CDR3 contains 16 residues. Germline CDR1 is SGHAT and CDR2 is FQNNGV. V was shortened by 0 bases and J by 1 base, with 11 bases between the two germline ends.

This clonotype has ten or more counts. The chain uses TRBV6-1 and TRBJ1-3, with D possibly being TRBD1 (5 bases). CDR1 is MNHNS and CDR2 is SASEGT in the germline V gene. The CDR3 runs 15 residues. V lost 7 bases, J lost 0 bases, and 13 bases lay in between. CDR3 DNA sequence: TGTGCCAGCAAAAGGGACGGAAACTCTGGAAACACCATATATTTT. This gives the protein CASKRDGNSGNTIYF.

In this sample, this clonotype turned up many times. This chain joins TRBV30 and TRBJ2-7; D is undetermined. Per the germline V gene, CDR1 is GTSNPN and CDR2 is SVGIG (reference sequence). The CDR3 extends over 11 amino acids. Trimming cost V 4 bases and J 0 bases, with 4 bases left between them. In DNA form, the CDR3 reads TGTGCCTGGATGACCTCCTACGAGCAGTACTTC. Translating gives CAWMTSYEQYF.

The table lists this clonotype with many counts. The chain recombines TRBV2 with TRBJ2-2; TRBD2 matches 8 bases. Trimming took 8 bases from V and 4 from J; bases not matched to a gene: 6. This CDR3 spans 14 amino acids. Per germline, CDR1 SNHLY and CDR2 FYNNEI. CDR3 residues: CASRGGLGTGELFF. In DNA, the CDR3 is TGTGCCAGCCGGGGGGGCTTGGGCACCGGGGAGCTGTTTTTT. Looking up the rest from reference TRBV2 and TRBJ2-2 gives the full variable domain: EPEVTQTPSHQVTQMGQEVILRCVPISNHLYFYWYRQILGQKVEFLVSFYNNEISEKSEIFDDQFSVERPDGSNFTLKIRSTKLEDSAMYFCASRGGLGTGELFFGEGSRLTVL.

As regards this clonotype: A much larger clone lies a single base off, so this may be a read error. The chain carries TRBV6-2 or TRBV6-3 and TRBJ2-1; D might be TRBD2 (6 bases). Germline CDR1 and CDR2: MNHEY and SVGEGT. This CDR3 region has 15 residues. CDR3 sequence reads: CASSAAGGPFNEQLF. In nucleotides, the CDR3 is TGTGCCAGCAGTGCCGCCGGAGGGCCATTTAATGAGCAGCTCTTC.

This clonotype occurred many times. The rearrangement joins TRBV13 to TRBJ1-5, with TRBD1 identical over 10 bases. The CDR3 has 15 amino acids. The germline gives CDR1 PRHDT, CDR2 FYEKMQ (reference sequence). V gave up 5 bases and J gave up 6 bases; unmatched junction bases: 7. Here the CDR3 DNA reads TGTGCCAGCAGCACCCGGGACAGGGGATTTCAGCCCCAGCATTTT. It is translated as CASSTRDRGFQPQHF.

The chain links TRBV12-5 to TRBJ1-1, with 8 bases lining up with TRBD1. Trimming cost V 4 bases and J 4 bases; bases outside gene matches: 8. The CDR3 contains 15 residues. The V gene's germline CDR1 is LGHNT and CDR2 FRNRAP. In nucleotides, the CDR3 is TGTGCTAGTGGTTCGCCAGGGGGCTCGGGCACTGAAGCTTTCTTT. Translation gives CASGSPGGSGTEAFF.

This clonotype was detected a few times. This chain links TRBV10-2 with TRBJ2-1; 12 bases agree with TRBD2. The length of the CDR3 is 15 residues. V lost 7 bases to trimming and J lost 6 bases; unmatched junction nucleotides: 7. Germline values: CDR1 WSHSY, CDR2 SAAADI. The chain's CDR3 is CASTTGLAGSNEQFF. The CDR3 DNA follows: TGCGCCAGCACTACGGGACTAGCGGGCTCCAATGAGCAGTTCTTC.

This clonotype was seen only a few times. V usage is TRBV6-1 and J usage is TRBJ2-5; D not certain. Germline V gene data show CDR1 as MNHNS and CDR2 as SASEGT. With 5 bases removed from V and 0 bases from J, the gap between germline ends came to 7 bases. The CDR3 consists of 13 residues. CDR3 DNA sequence: TGTGCCAGCAGTTCAACAGACCAAGAGACCCAGTACTTC. It encodes CASSSTDQETQYF.

The gene calls are TRBV7-9 and TRBJ2-7; no clear D. Deletions cut 6 bases from V and 4 bases from J, with 16 bases between. Germline CDR1 and CDR2: SEHNR and FQNEAQ (reference sequence). This CDR3 is built from 14 residues. The CDR3 region is CASSSWGPNYEQYF. The DNA of the CDR3 is TGTGCCAGCAGTTCCTGGGGTCCAAATTACGAGCAGTACTTC.

This clonotype was seen repeatedly, ten times or more. This chain links TRBV7-9 with TRBJ1-6; the match to TRBD1 covers 8 bases. The CDR3 has 15 amino acids. Germline V gene sequence: CDR1 SEHNR, CDR2 FQNEAQ (reference sequence). With 5 bases clipped from V and 6 bases from J, the junction kept 6 bases outside the gene matches. The CDR3 loop reads CASSPRTGPNSPLHF. CDR3 nucleotide sequence: TGTGCCAGCAGCCCACGGACAGGGCCTAATTCACCCCTCCACTTT. The full variable domain, completed using reference TRBV7-9 and TRBJ1-6, is DTGVSQNPRHKITKRGQNVTFRCDPISEHNRLYWYRQTLGQGPEFLTYFQNEAQLEKSRLLSDRFSAERPKGSFSTLEIQRTEQGDSAMYLCASSPRTGPNSPLHFGNGTRLTVT.

The count of this clonotype is one. A read error may be the cause here, since a much bigger clone is one base away. This chain links TRBV4-2 with TRBJ2-5, with D possibly TRBD2 on 5 matching bases. Germline CDR1 is LGHNA and CDR2 is YNFKEQ. This CDR3 has 15 residues. V gave up 2 bases and J gave up 4 bases, with 14 bases separating them. The CDR3 is CASSQPSGELETQYF. The CDR3 nucleotides read TGTGCCAGCAGCCAACCCAGCGGTGAACTAGAGACCCAGTACTTC.

This clonotype appeared many times. The chain carries TRBV2 and TRBJ1-2; possibly TRBD1 for D (6 bases). This CDR3 is 13 amino acids long. Per germline, CDR1 SNHLY and CDR2 FYNNEI. Trimming left V 8 bases short and J 7 bases short, with 17 bases between. The DNA of the CDR3 is TGTGCCAGCTTGGGGCTCGGGGGGCCTGGCTACACCTTC. It is translated as CASLGLGGPGYTF. Full variable domain (outside the CDR3, taken from reference TRBV2 and TRBJ1-2): EPEVTQTPSHQVTQMGQEVILRCVPISNHLYFYWYRQILGQKVEFLVSFYNNEISEKSEIFDDQFSVERPDGSNFTLKIRSTKLEDSAMYFCASLGLGGPGYTFGSGTRLTVV.

This clonotype was recorded a few times. The J gene is TRBJ1-6, the V gene TRBV4-1, with 9 bases lining up with TRBD1. There are 16 residues in the CDR3. CDR1 and CDR2 (germline): MGHRA, YSYEKL. V dropped 6 bases and J dropped 3; count of bases not matched to a gene: 6. CDR3: CASRPGDRDYNSPLHF. CDR3 nucleotides: TGCGCCAGCAGACCAGGGGACAGGGACTATAATTCACCCCTCCACTTT.

This clonotype was counted ten times or more. The chain is built from TRBV30 and TRBJ2-1; 7 positions agree with TRBD2. The germline CDR1 and CDR2 sequences are GTSNPN and SVGIG (reference sequence). The CDR3 runs to 13 residues. Losses at the gene ends were 0 bases for V and 10 bases for J; bases not matched to a gene: 6. CDR3 coding DNA: TGTGCCTGGAGTGTAGAAGGACTAGGGGAGCAGTTCTTC. Translated, it gives CAWSVEGLGEQFF.

This clonotype appeared a few times. This chain connects TRBV19 to TRBJ2-1; perhaps TRBD1 as D (6 bases). Trimming left V 3 bases short and J 8 bases short, with 14 bases between. From germline, CDR1 is LNHDA and CDR2 SQIVND (reference sequence). This CDR3 has 14 amino acids. The DNA for the CDR3 is TGTGCCAGTAGTATCCACCAGGGGATGGATGAGCAGTTCTTC. Translation: CASSIHQGMDEQFF.